Detailed here is one T cell receptor (beta chain). Its matching antigen is unknown. TCRbeta library preparation incorporated unique molecular identifiers. TCRdb used MiXCR to reprocess the PCR reads, holding one entry per CDR3 protein. The table has almost 250,000 distinct CDR3 sequences, under 30% seen once. The sample originates from a study of T-cell reconstitution after alpha-beta-depleted transplantation in children. Notes on the study in general: Some patients owed their high day-60 TCRbeta diversity to surviving recipient T cells and thymic progenitors.

V was clipped by 4 bases and J by 4 bases; unmatched bases: 5. Germline V lookup: CDR1 SGHTA, CDR2 FQGTGA. There are 14 residues in the CDR3. The chain is built from TRBV7-3 and TRBJ1-1; 8 bases agree with TRBD1. The starting material was PBMCs, obtained before TCRalphabeta/CD19-depleted stem cell transplant. This clonotype originated in a girl aged 2-15 years with Fanconi anemia, due to receive a stem cell transplant. In nucleotides, the CDR3 is TGTGCCAGCAGCTCGACAGGGGACGCCACTGAAGCTTTCTTT. Translating gives CASSSTGDATEAFF.